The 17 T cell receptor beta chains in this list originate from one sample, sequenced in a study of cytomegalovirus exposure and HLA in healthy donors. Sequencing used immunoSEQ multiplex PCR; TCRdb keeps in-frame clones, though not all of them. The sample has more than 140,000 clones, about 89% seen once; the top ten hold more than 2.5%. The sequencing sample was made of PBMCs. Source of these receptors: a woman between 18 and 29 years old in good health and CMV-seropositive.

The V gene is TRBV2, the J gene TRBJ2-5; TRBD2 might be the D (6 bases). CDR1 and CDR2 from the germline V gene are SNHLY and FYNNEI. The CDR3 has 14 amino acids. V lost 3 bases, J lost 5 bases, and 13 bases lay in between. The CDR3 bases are TGTGCCAGCAGTGACAGGGCGGGATGGGAGACCCAGTACTTC. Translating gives CASSDRAGWETQYF.

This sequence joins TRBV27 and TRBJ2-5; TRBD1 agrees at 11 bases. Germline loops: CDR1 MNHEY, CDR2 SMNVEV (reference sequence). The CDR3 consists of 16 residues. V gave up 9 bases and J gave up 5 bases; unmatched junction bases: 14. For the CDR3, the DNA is TGTGCCAGTCGGACAGGGGGCTTTGCTGGACTTGAGACCCAGTACTTC. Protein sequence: CASRTGGFAGLETQYF.

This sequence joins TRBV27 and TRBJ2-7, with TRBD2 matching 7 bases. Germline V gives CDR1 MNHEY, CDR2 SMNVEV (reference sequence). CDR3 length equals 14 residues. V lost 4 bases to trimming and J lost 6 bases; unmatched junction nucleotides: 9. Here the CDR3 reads CASSSGLAVFEQYF. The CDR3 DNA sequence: TGTGCCAGCAGTTCCGGGCTAGCGGTGTTCGAGCAGTACTTC.

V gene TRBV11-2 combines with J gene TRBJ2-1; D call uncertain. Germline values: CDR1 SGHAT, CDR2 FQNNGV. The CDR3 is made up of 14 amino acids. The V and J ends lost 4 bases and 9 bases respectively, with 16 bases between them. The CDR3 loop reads CASSSRIGVSEQFF. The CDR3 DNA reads TGTGCCAGCAGCTCGCGGATAGGTGTGAGTGAGCAGTTCTTC. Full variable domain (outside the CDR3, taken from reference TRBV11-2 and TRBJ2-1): EAGVAQSPRYKIIEKRQSVAFWCNPISGHATLYWYQQILGQGPKLLIQFQNNGVVDDSQLPKDRFSAERLKGVDSTLKIQPAKLEDSAVYLCASSSRIGVSEQFFGPGTRLTVL.

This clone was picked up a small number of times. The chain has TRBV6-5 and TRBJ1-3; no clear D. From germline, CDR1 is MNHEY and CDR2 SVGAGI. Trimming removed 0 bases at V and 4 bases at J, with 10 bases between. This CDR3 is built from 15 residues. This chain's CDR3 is CASSYSATAGNTIYF. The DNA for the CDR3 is TGTGCCAGCAGTTACTCGGCCACAGCCGGAAACACCATATATTTT.

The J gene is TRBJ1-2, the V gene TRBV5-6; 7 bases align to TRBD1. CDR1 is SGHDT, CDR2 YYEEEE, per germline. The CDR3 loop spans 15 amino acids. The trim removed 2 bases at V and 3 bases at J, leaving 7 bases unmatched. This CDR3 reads CASSLTGVPDYGYTF. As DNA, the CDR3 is TGTGCCAGCAGCTTAACAGGGGTTCCCGACTATGGCTACACCTTC.

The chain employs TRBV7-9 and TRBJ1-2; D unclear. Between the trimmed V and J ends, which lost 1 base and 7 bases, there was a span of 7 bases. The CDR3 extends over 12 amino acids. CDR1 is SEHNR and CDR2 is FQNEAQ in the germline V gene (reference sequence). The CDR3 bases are TGTGCCAGCAGCTTAGGGGAGGGTGGCTACACCTTC. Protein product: CASSLGEGGYTF.

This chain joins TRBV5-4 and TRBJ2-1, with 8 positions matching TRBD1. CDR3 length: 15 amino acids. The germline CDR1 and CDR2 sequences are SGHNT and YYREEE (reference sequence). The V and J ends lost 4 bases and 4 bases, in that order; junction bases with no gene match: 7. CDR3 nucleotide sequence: TGTGCCAGCAGCGGAGGACAGGGCCCATACAATGAGCAGTTCTTC. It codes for CASSGGQGPYNEQFF.

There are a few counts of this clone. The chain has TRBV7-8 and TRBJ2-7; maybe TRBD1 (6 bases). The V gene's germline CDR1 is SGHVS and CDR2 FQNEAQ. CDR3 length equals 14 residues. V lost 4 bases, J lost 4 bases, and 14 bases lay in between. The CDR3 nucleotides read TGTGCCAGCAGCTCCGCATTGGGGACATACGAGCAGTACTTC. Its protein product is CASSSALGTYEQYF.

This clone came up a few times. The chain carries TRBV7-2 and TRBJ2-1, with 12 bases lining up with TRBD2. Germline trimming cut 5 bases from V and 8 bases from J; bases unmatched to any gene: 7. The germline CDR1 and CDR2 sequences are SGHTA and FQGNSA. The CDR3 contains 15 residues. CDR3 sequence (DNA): TGTGCCAGCAGCCAGACTAGCGGGAGATTGGATGAGCAGTTCTTC. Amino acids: CASSQTSGRLDEQFF.

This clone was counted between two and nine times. This CDR3 reads CASSSDGTLNQPQHF. In DNA, the CDR3 is TGTGCCAGCAGCTCGGACGGGACTCTTAATCAGCCCCAGCATTTT. The rearrangement uses TRBV7-8 and TRBJ1-5; D possibly corresponds to TRBD1 (5 bases). This CDR3 contains 15 residues. CDR1 SGHVS and CDR2 FQNEAQ come from the germline V gene. V gave up 4 bases and J gave up 4 bases, with 14 bases separating them. Full variable domain (remainder filled in from reference TRBV7-8 and TRBJ1-5): GAGVSQSPRYKVAKRGQDVALRCDPISGHVSLFWYQQALGQGPEFLTYFQNEAQLDKSGLPSDRFFAERPEGSVSTLKIQRTQQEDSAVYLCASSSDGTLNQPQHFGDGTRLSIL.

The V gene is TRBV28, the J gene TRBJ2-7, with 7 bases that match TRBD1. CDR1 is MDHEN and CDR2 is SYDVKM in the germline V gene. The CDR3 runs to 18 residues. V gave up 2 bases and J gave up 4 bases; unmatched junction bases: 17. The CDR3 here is CASSLLGQGVLNPYEQYF. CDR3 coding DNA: TGTGCCAGCAGTTTACTGGGGCAGGGGGTGCTCAATCCTTACGAGCAGTACTTC.

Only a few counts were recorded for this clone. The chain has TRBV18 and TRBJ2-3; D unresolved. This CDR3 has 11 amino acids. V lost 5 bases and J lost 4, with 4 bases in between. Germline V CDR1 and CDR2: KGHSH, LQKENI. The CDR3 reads CASSEADTQYF. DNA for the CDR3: TGTGCCAGCTCAGAGGCAGATACGCAGTATTTT.

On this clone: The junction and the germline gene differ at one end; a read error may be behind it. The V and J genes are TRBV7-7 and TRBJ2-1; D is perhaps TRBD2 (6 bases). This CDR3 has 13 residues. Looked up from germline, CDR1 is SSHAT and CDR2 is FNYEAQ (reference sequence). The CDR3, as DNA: TGTGCTAGCAGCCCGGCGGGGTACAATGAGCAGTTCTTC. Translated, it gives CASSPAGYNEQFF.

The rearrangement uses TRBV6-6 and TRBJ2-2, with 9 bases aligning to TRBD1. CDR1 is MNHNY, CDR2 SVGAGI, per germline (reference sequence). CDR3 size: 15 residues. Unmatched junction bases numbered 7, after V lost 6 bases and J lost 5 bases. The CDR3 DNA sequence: TGTGCCAGCAGACCCCCGGGACAGGGTACCGGGGAGCTGTTTTTT. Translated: CASRPPGQGTGELFF.

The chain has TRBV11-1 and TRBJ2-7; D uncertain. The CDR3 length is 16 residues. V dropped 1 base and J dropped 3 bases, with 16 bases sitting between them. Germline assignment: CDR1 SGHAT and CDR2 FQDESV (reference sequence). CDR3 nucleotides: TGTGCCAGCAGCTTAGATCCGTTACGGGTTGACTACGAGCAGTACTTC. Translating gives CASSLDPLRVDYEQYF.

The CDR3 reads CASGLATGSSYNEQFF. DNA of the CDR3: TGTGCTAGTGGTTTGGCGACAGGGAGCTCCTACAATGAGCAGTTCTTC. The V call is TRBV12-5, the J call TRBJ2-1, with 7 bases that match TRBD1. The germline CDR1 and CDR2 sequences are LGHNT and FRNRAP. V shed 1 base, J shed 0 bases, and the junction held 3 bases outside the gene matches. The CDR3 extends over 16 amino acids.